This passage covers 31 T cell receptor beta chains from one sample sequenced in a study of blood T cell repertoires in COVID-19. Sequencing used immunoSEQ multiplex PCR; TCRdb keeps in-frame clones, though not all of them. The table has fewer than 150,000 clones, about 89% seen once. The source material was peripheral blood. The source of these receptors is a woman in her sixties or seventies with acute or convalescent COVID-19.

This chain links TRBV3-1 (or the pseudogene TRBV3-2) with TRBJ2-7; TRBD2 aligns across 9 bases. Trimming removed 2 bases from V and 3 bases from J; junction bases left unmatched: 8. The CDR3 consists of 16 residues. Germline V gene lookup returns CDR1 LGHDT and CDR2 YNNKEL (reference sequence). CDR3 sequence (DNA): TGTGCCAGCAGCCAAAATTTGATTAGCGGGAGCTACGAGCAGTACTTC. As protein: CASSQNLISGSYEQYF.

The V call is TRBV5-1, the J call TRBJ2-5, with 8 positions matching TRBD2. The CDR3 has 14 amino acids. Germline loops: CDR1 SGHRS, CDR2 YFSETQ. Losses at the gene ends were 6 bases for V and 2 bases for J; bases not matched to a gene: 6. CDR3 coding DNA: TGCGCCAGCACCCCGGGAGGGATACAAGAGACCCAGTACTTC. This translates into CASTPGGIQETQYF. The entire variable domain, with the rest obtained from reference TRBV5-1 and TRBJ2-5, is as follows: KAGVTQTPRYLIKTRGQQVTLSCSPISGHRSVSWYQQTPGQGLQFLFEYFSETQRNKGNFPGRFSGRQFSNSRSEMNVSTLELGDSALYLCASTPGGIQETQYFGPGTRLLVL.

The chain recombines TRBV15 with TRBJ1-4, with a tentative D call TRBD1 (6 bases). This CDR3 contains 14 residues. The germline V gene encodes CDR1 LNHNV and CDR2 YYDKDF (reference sequence). Trimming took off 6 bases at V and 10 bases at J, with 18 bases between the two ends. CDR3 residues: CATREDSSVRKLFF. CDR3 DNA sequence: TGTGCCACCAGGGAGGACAGTTCGGTTCGAAAACTGTTTTTT. Based on the CDR3 plus reference TRBV15 and TRBJ1-4, the full variable domain is DAMVIQNPRYQVTQFGKPVTLSCSQTLNHNVMYWYQQKSSQAPKLLFHYYDKDFNNEADTPDNFQSRRPNTSFCFLDIRSPGLGDTAMYLCATREDSSVRKLFFGSGTQLSVL.

CDR3 coding DNA: TGTGCCATCAGCGAAGACAGGGAGGGCAATCAGCCCCAGCATTTT. Translating it yields CAISEDREGNQPQHF. The chain has TRBV10-3 and TRBJ1-5; 7 bases agree with TRBD1. The CDR3 has 15 residues. The ends lost 6 bases at V and 2 bases at J; junction bases unmatched: 7. In germline, CDR1 is ENHRY, CDR2 SYGVKD.

This chain joins TRBV5-1 and TRBJ2-7; 7 bases map to TRBD1. The CDR3 runs to 13 residues. The ends lost 3 bases at V and 3 bases at J; junction bases unmatched: 3. Germline values: CDR1 SGHRS, CDR2 YFSETQ. DNA of the CDR3: TGCGCCAGCAGCTCCGGACAGGTCTACGAGCAGTACTTC. Translating it yields CASSSGQVYEQYF.

V is TRBV7-8 and J is TRBJ1-1; D is possibly TRBD1 (6 bases). V lost 6 bases and J 5 bases, leaving 22 bases between the germline ends. The CDR3 has 16 residues. Germline-derived CDR1 and CDR2 are SGHVS and FQNEAQ. The CDR3 region has the DNA TGTGCCAGCAGAACTAAGGGGGACCCCGGGTCAACTGAAGCTTTCTTT. Translating gives CASRTKGDPGSTEAFF.

The chain recombines TRBV5-4 with TRBJ1-3, with 8 nucleotides matching TRBD1. The CDR3 has 15 amino acids. J gave up 5 bases and V 3 bases, and 7 bases lay outside the gene matches. The germline gives CDR1 SGHNT, CDR2 YYREEE (reference sequence). CDR3 in DNA: TGTGCCAGCAGCTCCCTGGACAGGGCCCGAAACACCATATATTTT. Translation: CASSSLDRARNTIYF.

The V gene is TRBV21-1, the J gene TRBJ2-2; the DNA was not used to check the table's D call, TRBD1. TRBV21-1 is reported as a pseudogene. CDR3 size: 20 residues. CDR3 DNA: TGTGCCAGCAGCGCCCACAGGGGGCCCCCCACGCGTTGGAACACCGGGGAGCTGTTTTTT. It is translated as CASSAHRGPPTRWNTGELFF.

The chain uses TRBV5-1 and TRBJ2-2; maybe TRBD1 (5 bases). The germline gives CDR1 SGHRS, CDR2 YFSETQ. The CDR3 runs to 15 residues. V was cut by 3 bases and J by 6 bases, with 15 bases left in between. CDR3 in DNA: TGCGCCAGCAGCTACCTCAGGGTTAGTCCCGGGGAGCTGTTTTTT. It codes for CASSYLRVSPGELFF.

This clone was seen a few times. V and J are TRBV28 and TRBJ1-5, with 7 bases lining up with TRBD1. The germline V gene has CDR1 MDHEN and CDR2 SYDVKM. CDR3 size: 14 residues. The V segment lost 3 bases and the J segment 7 bases; nucleotides outside the gene matches: 6. CDR3 DNA: TGTGCCAGCAGTTTCGCAGGGGGTGAACAGCCCCAGCATTTT. Its protein product is CASSFAGGEQPQHF.

This clone was detected once. The genes are TRBV18 and TRBJ1-1; D is uncertain. The germline V and J ends were trimmed by 2 bases and 5 bases, with 18 bases remaining between them. The germline gives CDR1 KGHSH, CDR2 LQKENI. The length of the CDR3 is 16 residues. Written as DNA, the CDR3 is TGTGCCAGCTCACCAGGCGGGAGAACCGTGGGGACTGAAGCTTTCTTT. This sequence encodes CASSPGGRTVGTEAFF. The whole variable domain, filled in from reference TRBV18 and TRBJ1-1, reads NAGVMQNPRHLVRRRGQEARLRCSPMKGHSHVYWYRQLPEEGLKFMVYLQKENIIDESGMPKERFSAEFPKEGPSILRIQQVVRGDSAAYFCASSPGGRTVGTEAFFGQGTRLTVV.

The CDR3 sequence is CASSQYRDQPQHF. DNA for the CDR3: TGTGCCAGCAGCCAGTACAGGGATCAGCCCCAGCATTTT. The chain recombines TRBV3-1 (or the pseudogene TRBV3-2) with TRBJ1-5, with D maybe TRBD1 (6 bases). The germline V gene encodes CDR1 LGHDT and CDR2 YNNKEL (reference sequence). Trimming removed 3 bases at V and 5 bases at J, with 8 bases between. This CDR3 region has 13 residues.

The rearrangement links TRBV5-1 to TRBJ2-1; 9 bases fit TRBD1. The CDR3 loop spans 14 amino acids. The V and J ends lost 2 bases and 6 bases, in that order; junction bases with no gene match: 3. Germline V gene lookup returns CDR1 SGHRS and CDR2 YFSETQ. CDR3 bases: TGCGCCAGCAGCTTCACGGGACAGGGCAATGAGCAGTTCTTC. It encodes CASSFTGQGNEQFF.

This rearrangement joins TRBV7-3 to TRBJ2-6; a weak D match, TRBD2 (7 bases). Per the germline V gene, CDR1 is SGHTA and CDR2 is FQGTGA. V shed 5 bases and J shed 4 bases, with 21 bases lying between them. The CDR3 contains 18 residues. The CDR3 spells CASSPSPPGGTGANVLTF. The CDR3 coding sequence is TGTGCCAGCAGCCCCTCCCCGCCGGGGGGCACAGGGGCCAACGTCCTGACTTTC.

V usage is TRBV13 and J usage is TRBJ2-6; no definite D call. V was clipped by 2 bases and J by 1 base, with 9 bases between them. Germline V gene data show CDR1 as PRHDT and CDR2 as FYEKMQ (reference sequence). This CDR3 has 16 amino acids. The CDR3 here is CASSLTPQSGANVLTF. The CDR3 DNA reads as TGTGCCAGCAGCTTAACCCCCCAGTCTGGGGCCAACGTCCTGACTTTC.

The chain links TRBV18 to TRBJ1-5; the match to TRBD1 covers 8 bases. The CDR3 has 16 residues. Trimming removed 2 bases from V and 4 bases from J; junction bases left unmatched: 7. The germline V gene has CDR1 KGHSH and CDR2 LQKENI. DNA for the CDR3: TGTGCCAGCTCACCAGGGACAGGCATTATAAATCAGCCCCAGCATTTT. Protein: CASSPGTGIINQPQHF.

CDR3 sequence: CATSRAIGTFSGEQYV. For the CDR3, the DNA is TGTGCCACCAGCAGAGCGATCGGGACATTTTCGGGGGAGCAGTACGTC. The chain carries TRBV15 and TRBJ2-7, with a weak D call TRBD1 (6 bases). V was shortened by 1 base and J by 7 bases, with 20 bases between the two germline ends. The CDR3 contains 16 residues. Germline values: CDR1 LNHNV, CDR2 YYDKDF (reference sequence).

The chain combines TRBV30 with TRBJ1-2, with D tentatively TRBD1 (6 bases). Trimming took off 2 bases at V and 5 bases at J, with 12 bases between the two ends. CDR3 length equals 13 residues. Germline loops: CDR1 GTSNPN, CDR2 SVGIG (reference sequence). The CDR3 reads CAWSSDSYYGYTF. The CDR3 coding sequence is TGTGCCTGGAGTTCGGACAGCTATTATGGCTACACCTTC.

V and J are TRBV6-1 and TRBJ2-1; TRBD2 might be the D (5 bases). Trimming removed 4 bases at V and 0 bases at J, with 13 bases between. Germline values: CDR1 MNHNS, CDR2 SASEGT. The CDR3 loop spans 16 amino acids. CDR3 loop: CASSARLAYSYNEQFF. The CDR3 nucleotides read TGTGCCAGCAGTGCGAGATTAGCGTACTCCTACAATGAGCAGTTCTTC.

This clone has a handful of counts. This rearrangement joins TRBV27 to TRBJ2-3, with TRBD2 matching 11 bases. V lost 3 bases, J lost 3 bases, and 5 bases stayed unmatched. The CDR3 extends over 16 amino acids. Germline assignment: CDR1 MNHEY and CDR2 SMNVEV (reference sequence). The CDR3 here is CASSFWGTSGTDTQYF. In nucleotides, the CDR3 is TGTGCCAGCAGTTTTTGGGGGACTAGCGGTACAGATACGCAGTATTTT.

The chain has TRBV5-3 and TRBJ1-3; D gene uncertain. TRBV5-3 falls under the ORF class, with uncertain function. This CDR3 has 14 residues. The V end was cut by 5 bases, the J end by 0 bases, with 9 bases between. DNA for the CDR3: TGTGCCAGAAGGCCGCTTAGCTCTGGAAACACCATATATTTT. Encoded protein: CARRPLSSGNTIYF.

V is TRBV19 and J is TRBJ1-5, with TRBD1 as a possible D gene (6 bases). The CDR3 sequence is 15 residues long. Trimming pared 7 bases from V and 3 bases from J, leaving 16 bases between. Germline V gene lookup returns CDR1 LNHDA and CDR2 SQIVND (reference sequence). This chain's CDR3 is CASNPGVWDNQPQHF. The DNA of the CDR3 is TGTGCCAGTAATCCAGGGGTATGGGACAATCAGCCCCAGCATTTT.

The rearrangement links TRBV5-4 to TRBJ2-3; perhaps TRBD2 as D (7 bases). This CDR3 has 16 amino acids. V lost 0 bases, J lost 1 base, and 12 bases lay in between. Germline assignment: CDR1 SGHNT and CDR2 YYREEE (reference sequence). The CDR3: CASSLGGGARTDTQYF. CDR3 sequence (DNA): TGTGCCAGCAGCTTGGGTGGGGGGGCCCGCACAGATACGCAGTATTTT.

The chain has TRBV10-3 and TRBJ1-3, with a weak D call TRBD1 (6 bases). This CDR3 is 15 amino acids long. Germline CDR1 ENHRY, CDR2 SYGVKD. With 5 bases removed from V and 2 bases from J, the gap between germline ends came to 13 bases. This CDR3 reads CAISREGGAGNTIYF. The DNA of the CDR3 is TGTGCCATCAGTCGGGAAGGGGGTGCTGGAAACACCATATATTTT.

This clone was picked up a small number of times. The chain recombines TRBV28 with TRBJ2-2; possibly TRBD2 for D (5 bases). V was trimmed by 6 bases and J by 3 bases, leaving 14 bases between them. Germline V CDR1 and CDR2: MDHEN, SYDVKM. The CDR3 is 15 amino acids. The CDR3 nucleotides read TGTGCCAGCAGGCGAGAGGGAGCGGACACCGGGGAGCTGTTTTTT. The encoded protein is CASRREGADTGELFF.

This clone was observed a single time. The V call is TRBV28, the J call TRBJ1-5; 10 bases are shared with TRBD1. V lost 6 bases to trimming and J lost 2 bases; unmatched junction nucleotides: 4. Germline CDR1 MDHEN, CDR2 SYDVKM. The CDR3 covers 15 residues. Written as DNA, the CDR3 is TGTGCCAGCAGGGGGACAGGGGAAGGCAATCAGCCCCAGCATTTT. It is translated as CASRGTGEGNQPQHF.

A few counts support this clone. This CDR3 reads CASSPRGTSNNQPQHF. CDR3 DNA sequence: TGTGCCAGCAGCCCCAGAGGGACATCGAACAATCAGCCCCAGCATTTT. The chain uses TRBV2 and TRBJ1-5; D might be TRBD1 (6 bases). Per germline, CDR1 SNHLY and CDR2 FYNNEI. Trimming shortened V by 6 bases and J by 3 bases, and 18 bases separated the two germline ends. CDR3 length: 16 amino acids.

This clone showed up just once. The rearrangement links TRBV5-1 to TRBJ2-1; the D gene is possibly TRBD2 (6 bases). V was trimmed by 0 bases and J by 6 bases, leaving 10 bases between them. This CDR3 has 14 residues. Germline V lookup: CDR1 SGHRS, CDR2 YFSETQ. The CDR3 loop reads CASSLVSSGNEQFF. For the CDR3, the DNA is TGCGCCAGCAGCTTGGTAAGTAGCGGCAATGAGCAGTTCTTC.

This chain joins TRBV9 and TRBJ2-7, with 7 bases identical to TRBD1. The CDR3 has 13 residues. J was trimmed by 6 bases and V by 3 bases; bases with no gene match: 6. Germline CDR1 is SGDLS and CDR2 is YYNGEE. CDR3 amino acids: CASSGQGVGEQYF. The CDR3 DNA reads TGTGCCAGCAGCGGACAGGGTGTCGGCGAGCAGTACTTC.

V gene TRBV6-1 combines with J gene TRBJ2-5, with D possibly matching TRBD2 (6 bases). This CDR3 region has 14 residues. From germline, CDR1 is MNHNS and CDR2 SASEGT. V lost 0 bases to trimming and J lost 5 bases, with 10 bases between them. CDR3 DNA sequence: TGTGCCAGCAGTGAAGCCGCGGGGACCGAGACCCAGTACTTC. Protein product: CASSEAAGTETQYF.

This sequence joins TRBV6-5 and TRBJ1-4, with 7 bases that match TRBD1. CDR1 and CDR2 (germline): MNHEY, SVGAGI. V dropped 4 bases and J dropped 6; count of bases not matched to a gene: 5. CDR3 length: 14 residues. In DNA form, the CDR3 reads TGTGCCAGCAGTTTGAGACAGGGCGATGAAAAACTGTTTTTT. It specifies CASSLRQGDEKLFF.